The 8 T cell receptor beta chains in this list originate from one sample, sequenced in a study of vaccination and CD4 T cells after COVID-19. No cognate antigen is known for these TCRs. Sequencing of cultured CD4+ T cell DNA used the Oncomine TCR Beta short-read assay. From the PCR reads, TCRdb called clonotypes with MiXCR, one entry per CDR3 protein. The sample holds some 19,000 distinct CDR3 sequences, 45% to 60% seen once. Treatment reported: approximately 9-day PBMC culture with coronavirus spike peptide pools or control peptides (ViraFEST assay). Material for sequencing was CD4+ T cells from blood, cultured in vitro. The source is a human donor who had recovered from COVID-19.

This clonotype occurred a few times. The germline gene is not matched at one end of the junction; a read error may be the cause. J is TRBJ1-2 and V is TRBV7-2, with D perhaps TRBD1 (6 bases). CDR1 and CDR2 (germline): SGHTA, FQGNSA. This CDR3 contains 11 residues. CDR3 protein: CASSFRGPDFF. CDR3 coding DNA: TGTGCCAGCAGCTTCAGGGGTCCCGATTTCTTC.

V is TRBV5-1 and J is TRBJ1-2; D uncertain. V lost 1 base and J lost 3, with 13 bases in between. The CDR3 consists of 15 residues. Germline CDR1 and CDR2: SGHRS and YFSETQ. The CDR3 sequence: CASSLWPGNYYGYTF. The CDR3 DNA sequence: TGCGCCAGCAGCTTGTGGCCGGGGAACTACTATGGCTACACCTTC.

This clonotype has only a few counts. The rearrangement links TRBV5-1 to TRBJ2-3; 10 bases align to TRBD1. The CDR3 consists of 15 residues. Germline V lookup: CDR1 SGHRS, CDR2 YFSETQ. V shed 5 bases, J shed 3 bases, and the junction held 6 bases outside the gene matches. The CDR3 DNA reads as TGCGCCAGCAGAAGACAGGGGGCAGTGACAGATACGCAGTATTTT. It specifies CASRRQGAVTDTQYF.

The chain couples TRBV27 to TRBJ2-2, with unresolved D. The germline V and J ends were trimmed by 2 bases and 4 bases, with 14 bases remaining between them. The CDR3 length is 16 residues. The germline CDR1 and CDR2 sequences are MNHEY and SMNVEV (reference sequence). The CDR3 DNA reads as TGTGCCAGCAGTTTAGCGGCGGCAACTTCCACCGGGGAGCTGTTTTTT. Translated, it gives CASSLAAATSTGELFF.

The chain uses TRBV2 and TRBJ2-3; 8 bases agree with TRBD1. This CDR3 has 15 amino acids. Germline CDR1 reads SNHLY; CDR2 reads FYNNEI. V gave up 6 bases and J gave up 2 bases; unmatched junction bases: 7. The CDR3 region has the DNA TGTGCCAGCAGGCGGGGACAGGCTATCACAGATACGCAGTATTTT. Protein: CASRRGQAITDTQYF.

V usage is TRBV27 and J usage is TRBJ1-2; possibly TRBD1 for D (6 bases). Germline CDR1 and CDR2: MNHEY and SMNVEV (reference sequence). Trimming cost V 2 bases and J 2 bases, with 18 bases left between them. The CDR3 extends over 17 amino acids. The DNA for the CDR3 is TGTGCCAGCAGTTTAACCATTTCAGGGGACCTCAACTATGGCTACACCTTC. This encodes CASSLTISGDLNYGYTF.

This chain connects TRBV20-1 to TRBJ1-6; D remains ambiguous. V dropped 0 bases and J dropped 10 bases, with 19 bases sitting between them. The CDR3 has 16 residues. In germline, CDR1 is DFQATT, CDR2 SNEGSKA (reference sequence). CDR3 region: CSARDSQDVGGSPLHF. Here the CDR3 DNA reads TGCAGTGCTAGAGACTCCCAGGACGTGGGCGGGTCACCCCTCCACTTT.

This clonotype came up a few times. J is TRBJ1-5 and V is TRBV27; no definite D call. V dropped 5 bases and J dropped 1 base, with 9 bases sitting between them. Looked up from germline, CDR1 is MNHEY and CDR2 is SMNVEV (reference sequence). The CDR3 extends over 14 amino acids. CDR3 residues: CASSRSLSNQPQHF. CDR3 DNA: TGTGCCAGCAGTCGATCCTTAAGCAATCAGCCCCAGCATTTT.